This passage covers 14 T cell receptor beta chains from one sample sequenced in a study of blood T cells in healthy people across ages (dated by TCRdb to the mid-2010s). Preparation of the library involved 5' RACE. The listed sequencing device is Illumina HiSeq 2500. A second about 7 to 12 cycle PCR used a sample-barcoded 5' primer and a J-beta primer mix. The public sequencing data were trimmed at Q25 with fastp and processed into clonotypes with MiXCR by TCRdb, which kept only in-frame beta chains. Each entry merges the rows of one CDR3 protein and shows their most common DNA and genes. The sample has approximately 1.5 million distinct CDR3 sequences on record, roughly 32% of them singletons. The top ten clonotypes cover about 11% of the sample. Specimen: blood. The receptors stem from a woman younger than 45 in good health.

This clonotype was seen repeatedly, ten times or more. The CDR3 sequence: CAISEYGSGSYEQYF. As DNA, the CDR3 is TGTGCCATCAGTGAGTACGGATCCGGCTCCTACGAGCAGTACTTC. V usage is TRBV10-3 and J usage is TRBJ2-7; D gene unclear. The V gene's germline CDR1 is ENHRY and CDR2 SYGVKD. V lost 1 base, J lost 0 bases, and 10 bases lay in between. There are 15 residues in the CDR3.

This clonotype was observed a few times. The chain employs TRBV5-1 and TRBJ2-7; a weak D match, TRBD2 (7 bases). Trimming stripped 4 bases from V and 6 bases from J, with 29 bases between. The CDR3 runs to 18 residues. Per germline, CDR1 SGHRS and CDR2 YFSETQ. The CDR3 region is CASSPGEGDLLKLREQYF. The CDR3, as DNA: TGCGCCAGCAGCCCAGGGGAGGGGGACCTCCTGAAACTACGCGAGCAGTACTTC.

V gene TRBV14 combines with J gene TRBJ2-3; TRBD2 matches at 14 bases. The V and J ends lost 4 bases and 5 bases, in that order; junction bases with no gene match: 8. The germline gives CDR1 SGHDN, CDR2 FVKESK. The CDR3 length is 17 residues. For the CDR3, the DNA is TGTGCCAGCAGCCTCCGGGGACTAGCGGGAGTAGGAGATACGCAGTATTTT. It yields the protein CASSLRGLAGVGDTQYF.

The chain uses TRBV4-1 and TRBJ1-2; D is unclear. Germline values: CDR1 MGHRA, CDR2 YSYEKL. The V gene lost 4 bases and the J gene lost 5 bases, with 17 bases spanning the gap. This CDR3 has 15 amino acids. CDR3 loop: CASSPWPGPYYGYTF. CDR3 nucleotides: TGCGCCAGCAGCCCATGGCCCGGGCCTTATTATGGCTACACCTTC.

This clonotype appeared once. This rearrangement joins TRBV7-2 to TRBJ2-3, with no clear D. Trimming removed 2 bases at V and 2 bases at J, with 11 bases between. CDR1 SGHTA and CDR2 FQGNSA come from the germline V gene. CDR3 length: 15 residues. CDR3 in amino acids: CASSLSIGNTDTQYF. CDR3 nucleotide sequence: TGTGCCAGCAGCTTAAGTATTGGGAACACAGATACGCAGTATTTT.

This clonotype came up a few times. V and J are TRBV6-2 or TRBV6-3 and TRBJ2-5; 8 positions match TRBD1. The V segment lost 5 bases and the J segment 4 bases; nucleotides outside the gene matches: 12. Germline-derived CDR1 and CDR2 are MNHEY and SVGEGT. The CDR3 length is 16 residues. The CDR3 region is CASSTRTGPSGETQYF. CDR3 nucleotide sequence: TGTGCCAGCAGTACAAGGACAGGGCCATCAGGAGAGACCCAGTACTTC.

This clonotype was seen many times. The V call is TRBV10-3, the J call TRBJ2-7; D is perhaps TRBD1 or TRBD2 (5 bases each). This CDR3 region has 14 residues. Germline CDR1 is ENHRY and CDR2 is SYGVKD. The germline V and J ends were trimmed by 6 bases and 5 bases, with 17 bases remaining between them. Here the CDR3 DNA reads TGTGCCATCAGAGAATCTAGTTTGGGGGACGAGCAGTACTTC. Residues: CAIRESSLGDEQYF.

The chain combines TRBV6-2 or TRBV6-3 with TRBJ1-1; 8 nucleotides line up with TRBD1. The length of the CDR3 is 16 residues. Germline loops: CDR1 MNHEY, CDR2 SVGEGT. The V segment lost 2 bases and the J segment 0 bases; nucleotides outside the gene matches: 5. CDR3 residues: CASSYLRTGMNTEAFF. Here the CDR3 DNA reads TGTGCCAGCAGTTACCTAAGGACAGGGATGAACACTGAAGCTTTCTTT.

The V gene is TRBV20-1, the J gene TRBJ1-1, with 7 positions matching TRBD1. Per the germline V gene, CDR1 is DFQATT and CDR2 is SNEGSKA (reference sequence). With V trimmed by 2 bases and J by 5 bases, 5 bases remained unmatched. This CDR3 contains 13 residues. The CDR3 nucleotides read TGCAGTGCTAGAAAGGGGGCCGGGACTGAAGCTTTCTTT. Residues: CSARKGAGTEAFF.

The chain combines TRBV9 with TRBJ2-1, with TRBD2 matching 10 bases. From germline, CDR1 is SGDLS and CDR2 YYNGEE. This CDR3 spans 17 amino acids. J was trimmed by 7 bases and V by 4 bases; bases with no gene match: 14. The CDR3 spells CASSPSGGAVWFNEQFF. The CDR3 nucleotides are TGTGCCAGCAGCCCCAGCGGGGGGGCCGTTTGGTTTAATGAGCAGTTCTTC.

V is TRBV7-3 and J is TRBJ2-1; TRBD1 or TRBD2 may be the D gene (6 bases each). Germline V gene sequence: CDR1 SGHTA, CDR2 FQGTGA. Trimming shortened V by 5 bases and J by 4 bases, and 15 bases separated the two germline ends. The CDR3 spans 15 residues. The CDR3 nucleotides read TGTGCCAGCAGCAAACAGGGAGGTGATTACAATGAGCAGTTCTTC. It codes for CASSKQGGDYNEQFF.

The chain carries TRBV20-1 and TRBJ2-1, with TRBD2 as a possible D gene (5 bases). Trimming shortened V by 3 bases and J by 7 bases, and 13 bases separated the two germline ends. This CDR3 is 13 amino acids long. The germline V gene has CDR1 DFQATT and CDR2 SNEGSKA (reference sequence). The chain's CDR3 is CSASLTSWNEQFF. The CDR3 coding sequence is TGCAGTGCTAGTCTAACTAGTTGGAATGAGCAGTTCTTC.

This chain joins TRBV15 and TRBJ1-2; 7 bases fit TRBD1. J gave up 7 bases and V 5 bases, and 7 bases lay outside the gene matches. The CDR3 runs 13 residues. Germline-derived CDR1 and CDR2 are LNHNV and YYDKDF (reference sequence). CDR3 DNA sequence: TGTGCCACCAGCCCCGGACAGGTCGGTGGCTACACCTTC. Protein sequence: CATSPGQVGGYTF.

The chain recombines TRBV10-3 with TRBJ1-1; D gene unclear. CDR3 length: 14 residues. The germline CDR1 and CDR2 sequences are ENHRY and SYGVKD. The ends were cut back, 10 bases at V and 1 base at J, with 16 bases in the middle. DNA for the CDR3: TGTGCCACCCGAGAGGGCGAGGGGAACACTGAAGCTTTCTTT. Amino acids: CATREGEGNTEAFF.